The 2 T cell receptor beta chains listed next were all sequenced from one sample in a study of T cells after posttransplantation cyclophosphamide. This table comes from immunoSEQ multiplex PCR, and its TCRdb copy is limited to in-frame clones, with some not included. The sample carries approximately 19,000 clones, around 87% recorded once. Controls had myeloablative marrow grafts with methotrexate and calcineurin inhibitor, sampled at 1 year. The specimen comprised PBMCs, sampled 350 to 400 days after allogeneic stem cell transplant with calcineurin inhibitor and methotrexate. The receptors stem from a female patient aged 30 to 40 who received an allogeneic stem cell transplant from an unrelated donor, was CMV-positive, and had acute and chronic GVHD. Some T cells could come from the graft donor.

The V gene is TRBV6-5, the J gene TRBJ2-1, with 10 bases fitting TRBD2. Per the germline V gene, CDR1 is MNHEY and CDR2 is SVGAGI. The CDR3 contains 16 residues. V was pared by 4 bases and J by 2 bases, with 5 bases of the junction left unmatched. CDR3: CASSFLAGVTYNEQFF. CDR3 nucleotide sequence: TGTGCCAGCAGTTTCCTAGCGGGAGTCACCTACAATGAGCAGTTCTTC.

This chain uses TRBV5-4 with TRBJ1-2, with unresolved D. V was shortened by 4 bases and J by 4 bases, with 14 bases between the two germline ends. The germline V gene has CDR1 SGHNT and CDR2 YYREEE (reference sequence). The CDR3 covers 14 residues. Here the CDR3 reads CASSPAPGTYGYTF. CDR3 nucleotides: TGTGCCAGCAGCCCGGCCCCAGGTACCTATGGCTACACCTTC.